This T cell receptor (beta chain) was captured by sequencing in a study of cytomegalovirus exposure and HLA in healthy donors. On this clone: The antigen is unknown.

Study-wide results and caveats: In a later analysis, TCR beta V- and J-gene trimming showed a link to a missense DCLRE1C variant.

Primers: 60 Vbeta forward and 13 Jbeta reverse. Assay: immunoSEQ multiplex PCR; the TCRdb copy retains only in-frame clones and omits some. The data show some 90,000 clones, with around 80% seen just once and about 4.4% held by the top ten. With 1 base removed from V and 5 bases from J, the gap between germline ends came to 7 bases. The CDR3 runs to 13 residues. Germline V gives CDR1 SGHRS, CDR2 YFSETQ. The sequenced material came from PBMCs. The V call is TRBV5-1, the J call TRBJ2-1; D is uncertain. This receptor was identified in a male donor in good health and CMV-seropositive. CDR3 protein: CASSLNSNNEQFF. The CDR3 DNA reads TGCGCCAGCAGCTTGAACAGTAACAATGAGCAGTTCTTC.